Each of the 16 T cell receptor beta chains below was sequenced from the same sample in a study of post-analysis software for immune sequencing data. Broader study findings: There were five or six TRBV segments more frequent in patients than controls, and TRBV5-6, TRBV5-1 and TRBV20-1 were among them.

Unique molecular identifiers were present in the TCR beta cDNA libraries. TCRdb re-called the PCR reads through MiXCR, storing one row per CDR3 protein. The table lists some 890,000 distinct CDR3 sequences, around 53% of them singletons, with approximately 4.5% in the top ten. Their target antigens are unknown. The sample was blood. The receptors shown here come from a girl aged 5 to 17 with multiple sclerosis.

The rearrangement joins TRBV15 to TRBJ1-1; perhaps TRBD1 as D (5 bases). Germline-derived CDR1 and CDR2 are LNHNV and YYDKDF (reference sequence). The length of the CDR3 is 15 residues. V dropped 0 bases and J dropped 4 bases, with 12 bases sitting between them. The CDR3 protein is CATSRDRVSTTEAFF. CDR3 bases: TGTGCCACCAGCAGAGACAGGGTTTCGACCACTGAAGCTTTCTTT. Looking up the rest from reference TRBV15 and TRBJ1-1 gives the full variable domain: DAMVIQNPRYQVTQFGKPVTLSCSQTLNHNVMYWYQQKSSQAPKLLFHYYDKDFNNEADTPDNFQSRRPNTSFCFLDIRSPGLGDTAMYLCATSRDRVSTTEAFFGQGTRLTVV.

The rearrangement uses TRBV28 and TRBJ1-2; D remains ambiguous. This CDR3 is built from 13 residues. CDR1 and CDR2 from the germline V gene are MDHEN and SYDVKM. With 6 bases removed from V and 8 bases from J, the gap between germline ends came to 16 bases. This chain's CDR3 is CASREGFWRGYTF. The DNA for the CDR3 is TGTGCCAGCAGGGAGGGCTTCTGGAGAGGCTACACCTTC.

This clonotype has more than one count but fewer than ten. This chain links TRBV12-3 or TRBV12-4 with TRBJ2-3, with D possibly matching TRBD2 (6 bases). CDR3 length: 14 residues. Trimming took off 3 bases at V and 2 bases at J, with 9 bases between the two ends. The CDR3 region is CASSLRGVTDTQYF. DNA for the CDR3: TGTGCCAGCAGTTTGCGCGGGGTCACAGATACGCAGTATTTT.

This clonotype was counted ten times or more. At one end, the junction sequence differs from germline, possibly due to a read error. The CDR3 protein is CASSLLNEQFF. CDR3 in DNA: TGTGCCAGCAGTTTATTAAATGAGCAGTTCTTC. The chain links TRBV5-1 to TRBJ2-1; the D is unclear. Per the germline V gene, CDR1 is SGHRS and CDR2 is YFSETQ. The CDR3 is 11 amino acids.

This clonotype was seen a handful of times. At one end, the junction sequence differs from germline, possibly due to a read error. The chain combines TRBV15 with TRBJ2-1; D unclear. The germline CDR1 and CDR2 sequences are LNHNV and YYDKDF (reference sequence). CDR3 length: 14 amino acids. CDR3 DNA sequence: TGTGCCACCAGAGGCGTACGCTCCCACAATGAGCAGTTCTTC. As protein: CATRGVRSHNEQFF.

V is TRBV10-3 and J is TRBJ2-1, with TRBD2 matching over 10 bases. The length of the CDR3 is 15 residues. Looked up from germline, CDR1 is ENHRY and CDR2 is SYGVKD. The J segment lost 7 bases and the V segment lost 5 bases, leaving 8 bases of the junction unmatched. The CDR3 coding sequence is TGTGCCATCAGTAGGAGCGGGGGGGCTGATAATGAGCAGTTCTTC. It specifies CAISRSGGADNEQFF.

This clonotype has a handful of counts. The chain is built from TRBV5-1 and TRBJ1-2, with TRBD1 as a possible D gene (6 bases). The germline V and J ends were trimmed by 0 bases and 4 bases, with 10 bases remaining between them. The germline V gene has CDR1 SGHRS and CDR2 YFSETQ. The CDR3 has 14 amino acids. CDR3 region: CASSLDRESYGYTF. The CDR3, as DNA: TGCGCCAGCAGCTTGGACAGGGAAAGCTATGGCTACACCTTC.

This clonotype was picked up a small number of times. V is TRBV6-5 and J is TRBJ1-6; the match to TRBD1 covers 7 bases. V trimming: 6 bases; J trimming: 8 bases; junction bases outside the gene matches: 7. There are 14 residues in the CDR3. Looked up from germline, CDR1 is MNHEY and CDR2 is SVGAGI. CDR3 sequence reads: CASSYDRADSPLHF. The CDR3 nucleotides read TGTGCCAGCAGCTATGACAGGGCCGATTCACCCCTCCACTTT.

This clonotype was counted at least ten times. Compared with germline, one end of the junction differs, possibly owing to a read error. The chain is built from TRBV5-1 and TRBJ2-1; 7 bases are shared with TRBD2. Germline lookup yields CDR1 SGHRS and CDR2 YFSETQ. The CDR3 totals 14 residues. Here the CDR3 reads CASSPSGGYNEQFF. The CDR3 DNA sequence: TGTGCCAGCAGTCCGTCGGGGGGTTACAATGAGCAGTTCTTC.

The chain joins TRBV6-1 to TRBJ2-7; the D is unclear. Trimming took off 0 bases at V and 3 bases at J, with 9 bases between the two ends. This CDR3 has 14 amino acids. Per the germline V gene, CDR1 is MNHNS and CDR2 is SASEGT. The CDR3 sequence is CASSEAGTYYEQYF. As DNA, the CDR3 is TGTGCCAGCAGTGAAGCGGGCACTTACTACGAGCAGTACTTC.

V is TRBV3-1 and J is TRBJ2-1; 9 bases line up with TRBD1. Germline CDR1 is LGHDT and CDR2 is YNNKEL (reference sequence). The CDR3 totals 17 residues. Trimming took 2 bases from V and 6 from J; bases not matched to a gene: 11. This CDR3 is CASSQRPGGTGPNEQFF. CDR3 coding DNA: TGTGCCAGCAGCCAACGCCCGGGCGGGACAGGGCCCAATGAGCAGTTCTTC.

The V call is TRBV29-1, the J call TRBJ1-4, with D perhaps TRBD1 (6 bases). CDR1 SQVTM and CDR2 ANQGSEA come from the germline V gene. The CDR3 is 13 residues long. V was clipped by 3 bases and J by 7 bases, with 12 bases between them. The CDR3: CSVDPGAGEKLFF. The CDR3 region has the DNA TGCAGCGTTGACCCGGGGGCGGGTGAAAAACTGTTTTTT. Together with reference TRBV29-1 and TRBJ1-4, the CDR3 gives the full variable domain: SAVISQKPSRDICQRGTSLTIQCQVDSQVTMMFWYRQQPGQSLTLIATANQGSEATYESGFVIDKFPISRPNLTFSTLTVSNMSPEDSSIYLCSVDPGAGEKLFFGSGTQLSVL.

The chain employs TRBV12-3 or TRBV12-4 and TRBJ2-1; 9 bases are a match to TRBD2. V was clipped by 4 bases and J by 2 bases; unmatched bases: 9. The CDR3 sequence is 17 residues long. CDR3 amino acids: CASSWTSAVLTYNEQFF. The CDR3 DNA is TGTGCCAGCAGTTGGACTAGCGCAGTTCTTACCTACAATGAGCAGTTCTTC.

The gene calls are TRBV4-1 and TRBJ1-1; TRBD1 agrees at 8 bases. CDR1 is MGHRA, CDR2 YSYEKL, per germline. There are 16 residues in the CDR3. Trimming removed 3 bases from V and 1 base from J; junction bases left unmatched: 7. CDR3 amino acids: CASSHHDRGRNTEAFF. The CDR3 bases are TGCGCCAGCAGCCACCACGACAGGGGACGGAACACTGAAGCTTTCTTT.

The chain is built from TRBV12-3 or TRBV12-4 and TRBJ2-3; TRBD2 matches 15 bases. Unmatched junction bases numbered 6, after V lost 6 bases and J lost 5 bases. The CDR3 covers 16 residues. CDR3 sequence (DNA): TGTGCCAGCAGCGGTGGGGGACTAGCGGGAGGAGATACGCAGTATTTT. It yields the protein CASSGGGLAGGDTQYF.

This clonotype occurred a few times. This chain connects TRBV7-9 to TRBJ1-2; D gene unclear. Trimming left V 2 bases short and J 7 bases short, with 11 bases between. The germline V gene has CDR1 SEHNR and CDR2 FQNEAQ (reference sequence). This CDR3 is 13 amino acids long. CDR3 amino acids: CASSLREAAGYTF. CDR3 in DNA: TGTGCCAGCAGCTTAAGGGAGGCCGCTGGCTACACCTTC.